These 28 T cell receptor beta chains originate from one sample sequenced in a study of technical replicates of blood from a few donors. Method: immunoSEQ multiplex PCR; TCRdb's copy keeps in-frame clones and lacks some. Of more than 75,000 clones in the sample, 93% were seen once. The specimen sequenced was T cells isolated from PBMCs. The receptors were sampled from a human donor in good health.

The chain employs TRBV6-1 and TRBJ2-2; D possibly corresponds to TRBD1 (6 bases). The germline gives CDR1 MNHNS, CDR2 SASEGT. V lost 9 bases and J lost 4, with 15 bases in between. The CDR3 consists of 14 residues. CDR3 bases: TGTGCCAGGGAACCCCCCAGGGGCACCGGGGAGCTGTTTTTT. This codes for CAREPPRGTGELFF.

This clone was seen only once. This chain links TRBV5-1 with TRBJ2-7; tentatively, D is TRBD2 (6 bases). The V end was cut by 3 bases, the J end by 3 bases, with 10 bases between. This CDR3 contains 13 residues. Germline V gives CDR1 SGHRS, CDR2 YFSETQ. The CDR3 DNA follows: TGCGCCAGCAGCTGGAGGGCGAACTACGAGCAGTACTTC. The encoded protein is CASSWRANYEQYF.

This chain joins TRBV12-5 and TRBJ2-7; 12 nucleotides match TRBD2. Germline V gene sequence: CDR1 LGHNT, CDR2 FRNRAP. Trimming removed 2 bases from V and 6 bases from J; junction bases left unmatched: 5. The CDR3 contains 15 residues. The CDR3 bases are TGTGCTAGTGGTTTGTCGCTAGCGGGGGGGCGCGAGCAGTACTTC. This sequence encodes CASGLSLAGGREQYF.

Only a few counts were recorded for this clone. This chain connects TRBV30 to TRBJ2-2, with 8 bases aligning to TRBD2. J gave up 4 bases and V 3 bases, and 7 bases lay outside the gene matches. The germline CDR1 and CDR2 sequences are GTSNPN and SVGIG (reference sequence). The CDR3 runs 15 residues. CDR3 region: CAWRTIAGRTGELFF. CDR3 bases: TGTGCCTGGAGGACCATAGCGGGGCGCACCGGGGAGCTGTTTTTT.

The gene calls are TRBV9 and TRBJ2-5; D ambiguous. The CDR3 runs 14 residues. V was shortened by 4 bases and J by 2 bases, with 12 bases between the two germline ends. Germline V gene data show CDR1 as SGDLS and CDR2 as YYNGEE. CDR3 DNA sequence: TGTGCCAGCAGCAAGAGGAGTGTTCAAGAGACCCAGTACTTC. Residues: CASSKRSVQETQYF.

This rearrangement joins TRBV5-4 to TRBJ2-5, with D perhaps TRBD2 (5 bases). V was pared by 0 bases and J by 9 bases, with 9 bases between. Germline CDR1 is SGHNT and CDR2 is YYREEE (reference sequence). The CDR3 is 12 residues long. This CDR3 is CASSLGTEAQYF. The CDR3 nucleotides are TGTGCCAGCAGCTTGGGGACTGAGGCCCAGTACTTC.

This clone has just one count. The V call is TRBV7-2, the J call TRBJ2-1, with 9 bases matching TRBD2. Germline CDR1 reads SGHTA; CDR2 reads FQGNSA. Trimming cost V 2 bases and J 9 bases; bases outside gene matches: 14. The CDR3 spans 17 residues. CDR3 DNA: TGTGCCAGCAGCTTAAGTGGGCTAGCGGGGACCGGAGGTGAGCAGTTCTTC. This sequence encodes CASSLSGLAGTGGEQFF.

V gene TRBV13 combines with J gene TRBJ2-7, with unresolved D. This CDR3 contains 13 residues. Germline-derived CDR1 and CDR2 are PRHDT and FYEKMQ (reference sequence). The V end lost 8 bases, the J end lost 0 bases, and 11 bases lay between the germline ends. Here the CDR3 reads CASSRVDSYEQYF. CDR3 nucleotide sequence: TGTGCCAGCTCTCGGGTCGACTCCTACGAGCAGTACTTC.

CDR3 nucleotide sequence: TGTGCCACCAGCATAGCGGGGGCTCTCTACAATGAGCAGTTCTTC. As protein: CATSIAGALYNEQFF. The chain uses TRBV15 and TRBJ2-1, with TRBD2 matching 9 bases. Germline V CDR1 and CDR2: LNHNV, YYDKDF (reference sequence). With 4 bases clipped from V and 3 bases from J, the junction kept 4 bases outside the gene matches. This CDR3 is 15 amino acids long.

This chain joins TRBV5-1 and TRBJ2-5, with TRBD2 matching over 8 bases. This CDR3 is 14 amino acids long. The V gene end was trimmed by 0 bases and the J gene end by 2 bases; junction bases not matched to a gene: 0. CDR1 and CDR2 from the germline V gene are SGHRS and YFSETQ. CDR3 nucleotide sequence: TGCGCCAGCAGCTTGGGACTAGCGCAAGAGACCCAGTACTTC. It specifies CASSLGLAQETQYF.

V usage is TRBV7-6 and J usage is TRBJ1-1, with D perhaps TRBD1 (6 bases). The ends were cut back, 2 bases at V and 4 bases at J, with 11 bases in the middle. Germline-derived CDR1 and CDR2 are SGHVS and FNYEAQ. The CDR3 is 14 amino acids. CDR3 loop: CASSLPRGSTEAFF. The CDR3, as DNA: TGTGCCAGCAGCTTACCCAGGGGTAGCACTGAAGCTTTCTTT.

The chain has TRBV29-1 and TRBJ1-2, with TRBD1 as a possible D gene (6 bases). Germline-derived CDR1 and CDR2 are SQVTM and ANQGSEA. Trimming shortened V by 7 bases and J by 2 bases, and 17 bases separated the two germline ends. The CDR3 spans 14 residues. CDR3: CSADGGRGNYGYTF. CDR3 nucleotide sequence: TGCAGCGCCGACGGGGGGCGTGGCAACTATGGCTACACCTTC.

The rearrangement joins TRBV29-1 to TRBJ2-7; TRBD2 matches 9 bases. Trimming cost V 6 bases and J 1 base; bases outside gene matches: 7. The CDR3 covers 14 residues. CDR1 and CDR2 (germline): SQVTM, ANQGSEA. CDR3 in DNA: TGCAGCGTCGCCATAGCGGGAGTATCCTACGAGCAGTACTTC. Its protein product is CSVAIAGVSYEQYF.

V and J are TRBV5-1 and TRBJ2-5; 7 positions match TRBD2. The CDR3 runs 17 residues. V gave up 2 bases and J gave up 2 bases; unmatched junction bases: 12. Germline lookup yields CDR1 SGHRS and CDR2 YFSETQ. The CDR3 loop is CASSLLPGAGSQETQYF. CDR3 sequence (DNA): TGCGCCAGCAGCTTATTGCCAGGAGCGGGGAGTCAAGAGACCCAGTACTTC. The whole variable domain, filled in from reference TRBV5-1 and TRBJ2-5, reads KAGVTQTPRYLIKTRGQQVTLSCSPISGHRSVSWYQQTPGQGLQFLFEYFSETQRNKGNFPGRFSGRQFSNSRSEMNVSTLELGDSALYLCASSLLPGAGSQETQYFGPGTRLLVL.

The table lists this clone with a few counts. The chain uses TRBV30 and TRBJ1-2; 7 bases match TRBD1. The CDR3 runs to 15 residues. From germline, CDR1 is GTSNPN and CDR2 SVGIG (reference sequence). Trimming took 2 bases from V and 2 from J; bases not matched to a gene: 8. The CDR3 DNA follows: TGTGCCTGGAGTCCCGGGGGACAGCGAAACTATGGCTACACCTTC. Its protein is CAWSPGGQRNYGYTF.

This sequence joins TRBV6-5 and TRBJ2-7; 11 bases are shared with TRBD2. The V gene's germline CDR1 is MNHEY and CDR2 SVGAGI. The V and J ends lost 6 bases and 3 bases, in that order; junction bases with no gene match: 7. The CDR3 is 15 amino acids. CDR3 coding DNA: TGTGCCAGCAGAGCCGGGACTAGCGGACACTACGAGCAGTACTTC. Its translation: CASRAGTSGHYEQYF.

The rearrangement uses TRBV6-5 and TRBJ2-7; 8 bases line up with TRBD2. This CDR3 region has 14 residues. The germline CDR1 and CDR2 sequences are MNHEY and SVGAGI. V was pared by 4 bases and J by 2 bases, with 4 bases of the junction left unmatched. CDR3 nucleotides: TGTGCCAGCAGTTCGACTAGCGTAGCCTACGAGCAGTACTTC. Translated, it gives CASSSTSVAYEQYF.

This clone was counted a single time. J is TRBJ2-5 and V is TRBV15; 13 bases agree with TRBD2. Per germline, CDR1 LNHNV and CDR2 YYDKDF (reference sequence). The CDR3 is made up of 18 amino acids. With V trimmed by 1 base and J by 3 bases, 8 bases remained unmatched. This CDR3 reads CATSRGMKGLAGKETQYF. CDR3 nucleotide sequence: TGTGCCACCAGCAGAGGCATGAAGGGACTAGCGGGAAAAGAGACCCAGTACTTC.

J is TRBJ1-2 and V is TRBV18, with D tentatively TRBD1 (5 bases). The CDR3 is 14 amino acids. Germline-derived CDR1 and CDR2 are KGHSH and LQKENI. V lost 3 bases and J lost 8, with 16 bases in between. CDR3 bases: TGTGCCAGCTCACCCGGCGGGACGGCAGAGGGCTACACCTTC. Translating it yields CASSPGGTAEGYTF.

This chain connects TRBV6-4 to TRBJ2-3; D gene unclear. The V and J ends lost 0 bases and 2 bases respectively, with 12 bases between them. Germline CDR1 is MRHNA and CDR2 is SNTAGT. This CDR3 comprises 16 residues. Here the CDR3 reads CASSDSSQAFTDTQYF. CDR3 nucleotide sequence: TGTGCCAGCAGTGACTCGAGTCAGGCCTTCACAGATACGCAGTATTTT.

This chain uses TRBV30 with TRBJ2-7, with D tentatively TRBD2 (6 bases). Germline-derived CDR1 and CDR2 are GTSNPN and SVGIG (reference sequence). The length of the CDR3 is 12 residues. Trimming shortened V by 4 bases and J by 7 bases, and 14 bases separated the two germline ends. CDR3 region: CAWTGGSGEQYF. In nucleotides, the CDR3 is TGTGCCTGGACCGGGGGATCGGGGGAGCAGTACTTC.

The chain has TRBV4-1 and TRBJ2-1, with 11 bases lining up with TRBD2. The CDR3 length is 14 residues. Germline assignment: CDR1 MGHRA and CDR2 YSYEKL. V shed 8 bases and J 3 bases; nucleotides not matched to a gene: 3. The CDR3 DNA reads as TGCGCCAGCGCGACTAGCGGGATCTACAATGAGCAGTTCTTC. It yields the protein CASATSGIYNEQFF.

The chain combines TRBV4-1 with TRBJ2-7, with D possibly TRBD2 on 5 matching bases. The CDR3 length is 14 residues. Germline V CDR1 and CDR2: MGHRA, YSYEKL. Trimming left V 3 bases short and J 6 bases short, with 15 bases between. The CDR3 protein is CASSQGLLVPEQYF. The CDR3 DNA is TGCGCCAGCAGCCAGGGCTTACTAGTTCCCGAGCAGTACTTC.

V and J are TRBV6-5 and TRBJ2-3; D is perhaps TRBD2 (6 bases). Germline CDR1 MNHEY, CDR2 SVGAGI. The CDR3 has 13 amino acids. Trimming took off 5 bases at V and 4 bases at J, with 10 bases between the two ends. The CDR3: CASSGGPADTQYF. The CDR3 coding sequence is TGTGCCAGCAGTGGAGGGCCCGCAGATACGCAGTATTTT.

This chain connects TRBV29-1 to TRBJ2-3, with D possibly matching TRBD2 (6 bases). The CDR3 is 12 residues long. Germline V gives CDR1 SQVTM, CDR2 ANQGSEA. Trimming removed 1 base at V and 9 bases at J, with 11 bases between. CDR3 DNA: TGCAGCGTTGAAGGTAACAGCGGGACGCAGTATTTT. Its translation is CSVEGNSGTQYF.

The chain joins TRBV7-9 to TRBJ2-7, with a tentative D call TRBD2 (6 bases). CDR1 is SEHNR and CDR2 is FQNEAQ in the germline V gene (reference sequence). Trimming left V 2 bases short and J 4 bases short, with 12 bases between. The CDR3 length is 14 residues. The CDR3 DNA follows: TGTGCCAGCAGCTTACGGGAGAACAGTTACGAGCAGTACTTC. The encoded protein is CASSLRENSYEQYF.

The genes are TRBV4-1 and TRBJ2-5; 8 bases map to TRBD1. The length of the CDR3 is 17 residues. V dropped 4 bases and J dropped 5; count of bases not matched to a gene: 15. Per the germline V gene, CDR1 is MGHRA and CDR2 is YSYEKL. The chain's CDR3 is CASSPGEYQAGGETQYF. The CDR3 DNA reads TGCGCCAGCAGCCCAGGAGAGTACCAGGCAGGGGGCGAGACCCAGTACTTC.

This sequence joins TRBV18 and TRBJ2-1; perhaps TRBD2 as D (7 bases). From germline, CDR1 is KGHSH and CDR2 LQKENI. The ends were cut back, 0 bases at V and 6 bases at J, with 30 bases in the middle. This CDR3 has 21 residues. CDR3 sequence: CASSPPPWTGLVGRGANEQFF. CDR3 bases: TGTGCCAGCTCACCACCCCCCTGGACGGGATTAGTTGGCCGGGGGGCCAATGAGCAGTTCTTC.